There are a few counts of the clone carrying this T cell receptor beta chain. The antigen remains unidentified. These data originate in a study of T cell responses to AZD1222 COVID-19 vaccine. Whole-study results and caveats: With two AZD1222 doses given, Spike-specific TCR breadth and depth both rose. Donors were largely white British and mainly female; clonal diversity was possibly underestimated. At baseline, seropositivity was found in only six or seven AZD1222 recipients. Repertoire sampling was restricted to post-peak T cell response timepoints.

Only in-frame clones appear in the TCRdb table, and some are missing; sequencing was by immunoSEQ multiplex PCR. This sample has 150,000 to 200,000 clones, with 75% to 90% found just once. The source was peripheral blood, collected on day 0 of AZD1222 vaccination. This receptor was taken from an adult in good health.

CDR3 protein: CASSYSNRVTNEKLFF. CDR3 DNA sequence: TGTGCCAGCAGCTATTCCAACAGGGTAACTAATGAAAAACTGTTTTTT. The chain recombines TRBV7-2 with TRBJ1-4, with a possible D match to TRBD1 (6 bases). There are 16 residues in the CDR3. V was pared by 4 bases and J by 1 base, with 13 bases between. Germline-derived CDR1 and CDR2 are SGHTA and FQGNSA.